This TCR beta chain is from a study of T cell responses to AZD1222 COVID-19 vaccine. Turning to the study itself: Second-dose recipients at about 4 or about 12 weeks were treated as one pooled group. Study-level results: The donors showed a predominance of white British ancestry and of females, with possible underestimation of clonal diversity.

The germline V and J ends were trimmed by 3 bases and 0 bases, with 6 bases remaining between them. The germline CDR1 and CDR2 sequences are SQVTM and ANQGSEA. CDR3 length: 13 residues. The data were produced by immunoSEQ multiplex PCR, yet TCRdb's version contains in-frame clones alone and is incomplete. The table shows around 150,000 clones, with approximately 80% occurring only once. Concerning this clone itself: The antigen remains unidentified.

The material sequenced was peripheral blood, taken on day 0 of AZD1222 vaccination. This clonotype was sampled from an adult in good health. V is TRBV29-1 and J is TRBJ1-3; D not certain. In DNA form, the CDR3 reads TGCAGCGTTGAGGCCAACTCTGGAAACACCATATATTTT. It is translated as CSVEANSGNTIYF.